Listed here is a single T cell receptor (beta chain). These data come from a study of blood T cell repertoires in COVID-19. Whole-study context: The origin of the acute and convalescent COVID-19 samples was the United States, Italy and Spain. The analysed material was cDNA or gDNA that came from T cells, B-cell-depleted T cells, or PBMCs.

Study processing details: Amplification with reference gene primers provided the estimates of nucleated cell counts. The data were produced by immunoSEQ multiplex PCR, yet TCRdb's version contains in-frame clones alone and is incomplete. Clone size and the V and J calls come from that table; the DNA yielded D and trimming. The sample holds 46,000 or so clones, roughly nine tenths seen once. Looked up from germline, CDR1 is SGHTA and CDR2 is FQGTGA. This CDR3 region has 18 residues. J was trimmed by 4 bases and V by 5 bases; bases with no gene match: 10. V usage is TRBV7-3 and J usage is TRBJ2-2, with 13 bases identical to TRBD2. Material for sequencing was peripheral blood. This TCR came from a man aged 65-85 years with active COVID-19. The DNA for the CDR3 is TGTGCCAGCAGCCCCAGGGGGACTAGCGGGGCGGGCACCGGGGAGCTGTTTTTT. Its protein is CASSPRGTSGAGTGELFF. Full variable domain (rest looked up from reference TRBV7-3 and TRBJ2-2): GAGVSQTPSNKVTEKGKYVELRCDPISGHTALYWYRQSLGQGPEFLIYFQGTGAADDSGLPNDRFFAVRPEGSVSTLKIQRTERGDSAVYLCASSPRGTSGAGTGELFFGEGSRLTVL.